This T cell receptor beta chain derives from a study of T-cell memory formation after mild COVID-19. The germline V and J ends were trimmed by 4 bases and 0 bases, with 16 bases remaining between them. The CDR3 totals 16 residues. CDR1 DFQATT and CDR2 SNEGSKA come from the germline V gene (reference sequence). MiXCR, applied by TCRdb to the 5' RACE reads, yields one record per CDR3 protein. This table has approximately 300,000 distinct CDR3 sequences, approximately 15% appearing once. Study observations and caveats: The appearance of some responding clones in pre-infection memory suggested that cross-reactive memory joined. CD4+ clones that contracted lay mainly in CM and EM; CD8+ ones lay in EMRA.

This clonotype turned up a few times. What it recognizes is unknown. The V gene is TRBV20-1, the J gene TRBJ2-1; TRBD1 might be the D (5 bases). The sequence was collected from a man younger than 35 who had mild COVID-19 (a few samples of this study predate the infection). Cell type and time point are not known. Sequencing used PBMCs or a T cell subset sorted from them (not recorded which). The DNA for the CDR3 is TGCAGTGCTACCCCGTTAGGGGCGAGCTCCTACAATGAGCAGTTCTTC. Its translation: CSATPLGASSYNEQFF.